This paragraph reports one TCR beta chain. This sample stems from a study of shared clonotypes between healthy human individuals. This CDR3 is 14 amino acids long. Trimming removed 6 bases from V and 5 bases from J, with 12 bases in between. Germline V gene lookup returns CDR1 SGHRS and CDR2 YFSETQ. Repertoires were generated with immunoSEQ multiplex PCR, while TCRdb's copy carries only in-frame clones and drops some. The repertoire holds approximately 98,000 clones, with 55% to 70% as singletons. The chain recombines TRBV5-1 with TRBJ2-6; D remains ambiguous. The TCR comes from a woman aged 25-40 years in good health. The sample consisted of memory CD8+ T cells sorted from blood. Subset defined: CD45RO+ cells pooled with CCR7-negative TemRA cells. The CDR3 DNA reads TGCGCCAGCACCAAGGATGCGAGGGCCAACGTCCTGACTTTC. This encodes CASTKDARANVLTF.